The clone carrying this T cell receptor (beta chain) qualifies as medium-sized. What it recognizes is unknown. Unique molecular identifiers were used in preparing the TCRbeta library. TCRdb reprocessed the PCR reads via MiXCR and lists one record per CDR3 protein. Altogether 6,500 to 10,000 distinct CDR3 sequences are present, around 30% being singletons, with the ten largest covering 2.2%. These data come from a study of T-cell reconstitution after alpha-beta-depleted transplantation in children. Overall study results and limits: Surviving recipient T cells and thymic progenitors produced the high day-60 TCRbeta diversity seen in some patients. In patients about two months after transplant, alpha-beta T cells reportedly arose from several hundred expanded graft clones. T cells produced anew were the main source of T-cell counts and diversity one year after transplant.

The CDR3 has 14 residues. The V end lost 2 bases, the J end lost 0 bases, and 6 bases lay between the germline ends. Germline V gene lookup returns CDR1 SGHTA and CDR2 FQGTGA. The material was peripheral blood, obtained 60 days after TCRalphabeta/CD19-depleted stem cell transplant. This chain uses TRBV7-3 with TRBJ2-3, with no clear D. The sequence was collected from a boy under two years old who had a stem cell transplant for SCID, so the T cells may come from the graft donor. The CDR3, as DNA: TGTGCCAGCAGCTTATTGGGCAGCACAGATACGCAGTATTTT. Its protein is CASSLLGSTDTQYF. Full variable domain (remainder filled in from reference TRBV7-3 and TRBJ2-3): GAGVSQTPSNKVTEKGKYVELRCDPISGHTALYWYRQSLGQGPEFLIYFQGTGAADDSGLPNDRFFAVRPEGSVSTLKIQRTERGDSAVYLCASSLLGSTDTQYFGPGTRLTVL.